These T cell receptor beta chains were read from a single sample in a study of glioma-infiltrating T cells after dendritic cell vaccination. The protocol was immunoSEQ multiplex PCR, while the TCRdb copy is restricted to in-frame clones and leaves out a portion. The table has some 70,000 clones, roughly 79% seen once; the top ten hold 6.5% to 10%. This specimen consisted of blood, obtained before dendritic cell vaccination. The receptors here all came from a human donor with glioblastoma. Each CDR3 is given with its conserved first and last residue. A D gene is named only where the DNA matches it firmly. Expanded clones get a size class; other rows say once, few or many, or leave the size out.

j_call d_call cdr3_length clone_size v_call cdr3_nt cdr3_aa
TRBJ2-7 NA 12 NA TRBV5-4 TGTGCCAGCAGCTCGAACCGACTCGAGCAGTACTTC CASSSNRLEQYF
TRBJ2-1 NA 11 NA TRBV20-1 TGCAGTGCTAGAATGGAGCGTGAGCAGTTCTTC CSARMEREQFF
TRBJ1-1 NA 12 NA TRBV6-6 TGTGCCAGCAGTAAGGGGGTGGGTGAAGCTTTCTTT CASSKGVGEAFF
TRBJ2-2 TRBD1 14 few TRBV6-4 TGTGCCAGCAAGAGACAGGGAGACACCGGGGAGCTGTTTTTT CASKRQGDTGELFF
TRBJ2-5 NA 16 few TRBV5-1 TGCGCCAGCAGCTTGAATCCCGGGGTGCCGGGAGAGACCCAGTACTTC CASSLNPGVPGETQYF
TRBJ1-1 TRBD1 15 NA TRBV15 TGTGCCACCAGACCAGAGACAGGGGGAAACACTGAAGCTTTCTTT CATRPETGGNTEAFF
TRBJ1-1 NA 13 NA TRBV4-1 TGCGCCAGCAGCCTACGACAGAACACTGAAGCTTTCTTT CASSLRQNTEAFF
TRBJ2-5 TRBD2 15 once TRBV6-5 TGTGCCAGCAGTTCCCTAGCGGGGGGGAGAGAGACCCAGTACTTC CASSSLAGGRETQYF
TRBJ2-5 TRBD1 16 once TRBV5-6 TGTGCCAGCAGCTCCGATTCCGGGACAGGGTTACAGACCCAGTACTTC CASSSDSGTGLQTQYF
TRBJ2-1 TRBD1 15 once TRBV19 TGTGCCAGTAGTAGAACAGGGGGAGTCTTGAATGAGCAGTTCTTC CASSRTGGVLNEQFF
TRBJ2-2 TRBD1 15 NA TRBV19 TGTGCCAGTAGTATGCGACAGGGATACACCGGGGAGCTGTTTTTT CASSMRQGYTGELFF
TRBJ1-1 TRBD1 16 NA TRBV30 TGTGCCTGGAGACCTTCCGACAGGGAGGTAATCACTGAAGCTTTCTTT CAWRPSDREVITEAFF
TRBJ2-2 NA 17 NA TRBV4-1 TGCGCCAGCAGCCAAGATGGGGCAGGGATGAACACCGGGGAGCTGTTTTTT CASSQDGAGMNTGELFF
TRBJ2-7 NA 14 NA TRBV5-4 TGTGCCAGCAGCTTGAGGGGCGGCACCTACGAGCAGTACTTC CASSLRGGTYEQYF
TRBJ1-1 TRBD1 13 NA TRBV15 TGTGCCACCAGCAGAGACAGGGGGTTTGAAGCTTTCTTT CATSRDRGFEAFF
TRBJ1-1 NA 13 NA TRBV6-4 TGTGCCAGCAGTGACGGAGAGAACACTGAAGCTTTCTTT CASSDGENTEAFF
TRBJ2-1 NA 15 NA TRBV27 TGTGCCAGCAGTTTACAGGCGGGTCTGAACAATGAGCAGTTCTTC CASSLQAGLNNEQFF
TRBJ2-3 TRBD2 17 NA TRBV7-9 TGTGCCAGCAGCGACCCGCTAGCGGGGGGGTTCCCAGATACGCAGTATTTT CASSDPLAGGFPDTQYF
TRBJ1-1 NA 15 NA TRBV7-8 TGTGCCAGCGTACCCCGGGCAGGGTTGGGCACTGAAGCTTTCTTT CASVPRAGLGTEAFF
TRBJ2-7 TRBD2 14 NA TRBV4-3 TGCGCCAGCAGCCAAGATCCGACGGGGGGCGAGCAGTACTTC CASSQDPTGGEQYF
TRBJ1-2 NA 13 NA TRBV29-1 TGCAGCGTCCGACAGGACCTAAACTATGGCTACACCTTC CSVRQDLNYGYTF
TRBJ2-1 TRBD2 15 NA TRBV5-1 TGCGCCAGCAGCTCGCTAGCGGGCTCCTACAATGAGCAGTTCTTC CASSSLAGSYNEQFF
TRBJ2-7 NA 17 NA TRBV18 TGTGCCAGCTCACCACTGGAGGTTGGGCGGGAAACCTACGAGCAGTACTTC CASSPLEVGRETYEQYF
TRBJ1-1 NA 11 NA TRBV19 TGTGCCAGTATTTCCGAGGGCCCGGCTTTCTTT CASISEGPAFF
TRBJ1-2 NA 12 NA TRBV5-6 TGTGCCAGCAGCTTGTTACAGATTGGCTACACCTTC CASSLLQIGYTF
TRBJ2-7 NA 15 once TRBV5-5 TGTGCCAGCAGCTTGGCCGGTAACAGCTACTACGAGCAGTACTTC CASSLAGNSYYEQYF